This TCR beta chain was captured by sequencing in a study of cytotoxic CD8 clonotypes in ibrutinib-treated CLL listed by TCRdb under 2021. About the full investigation: In this cohort, approximately 14 patients were treatment-naive and approximately ten were relapsed/refractory, while 17 to 18 had unmutated IGHV. Responses were partial in around 24 patients and complete in 2; after median roughly 69 months follow-up, roughly 15 stayed in remission and 12 progressed. The response samples were drawn at a median of roughly twelve months into treatment, with a range of roughly 6 to 36 months. Samples averaged approximately 240,000 productive templates and 94,082 productive rearrangements. Longitudinal samples were obtainable from about 30% of the roughly 90 participants in the trial. Cryopreserved peripheral blood mononuclear cells were obtained prior to treatment, at the time of response, and at either disease progression or sustained remission. Every remission and progressive disease sample was obtained while ibrutinib was still being received by the patients.

Based on the germline V gene, the CDR1 and CDR2 sequences are MNHEY and SVGAGI. V loses 6 bases of germline sequence and J loses 5 bases, and the interval between the two ends is 17 bases. The CDR3 holds 15 amino acids from the cysteine to the phenylalanine. Kept here is only the CDR3 DNA, which spans 45 bases and is read in frame from base 1. On a MiSeq, deep resolution sequencing aimed for a depth between 1 in 1 million and 1 in 200,000 T cells, with each clonotype covered approximately 9.8x on average. The immunoSEQ hsTCRB Kit was used to generate TCR beta libraries. Concerning the study's data processing: The data were analyzed with ImmunoSEQ Analyzer and ImmunoSEQ Data Assistant, and V, D and J gene assignments followed IMGT definitions. Clonality, which ranges from 0 to 1, was calculated as one minus the normalized Shannon entropy of productive rearrangement frequencies. Only overrepresented clonotypes making up at least 0.05% of each patient's repertoire were included in the public clonotype analysis. Some 14 age-matched healthy donor repertoires from immuneACCESS served as clonality controls. This is the immuneACCESS table as TCRdb keeps it, with only in-frame sequences that have V and J called. A part of the clones is gone; compared with another copy, unresolved V genes explain less than half, and the rest is unexplained. V and J calls and clone size are those listed in that table; D and trimming were worked out from the DNA. This sample holds roughly 160,000 clones; roughly 86% were observed only once. Roughly 2% of the sample lies in the top ten.

The sample's time point label, decoded: approximately twelve months on ibrutinib. For TCR beta library preparation, approximately 2 micrograms of genomic DNA were isolated from cryopreserved PBMCs. Longitudinal blood samples from CLL patients on ibrutinib monotherapy underwent high-throughput TCR beta sequencing. The patients were enrolled in a single-center, open-label phase 2 trial of ibrutinib monotherapy. Study-level results and caveats: At ibrutinib response clonality went up, during sustained remission it held steady, and at progression it dropped back toward baseline. Lymph node repertoires were not examined, and the timing of sampling was not matched between patients in sustained remission and those whose disease progressed. Baseline clonality was found to be higher than that of age-matched healthy donors and was strongly correlated with circulating CD8+ T-cell counts. Public clonotypes were found to be uncommon and were observed to contract or remain stable during treatment; the increase in clonality was shown to reflect expansion of private clonotypes at ibrutinib response.

Notes on this clone: The clone's antigen remains unknown. One base away there is no much larger clone; base qualities are not given.

The chain employs TRBV6-5 and TRBJ1-3, and possibly TRBD1, on 5 matching bases. The receptor was derived from a human donor with chronic lymphocytic leukemia. The sequencing here drew on PBMCs, taken after 12 months of ibrutinib treatment. CDR3 loop: CASSASGPGRNTIYF. The DNA sequence is TGTGCCAGCAGCGCCTCAGGCCCAGGGAGAAACACCATATATTTT.